What follows are 9 T cell receptor beta chains derived from one specimen sequenced in a study of T cells in Graves' hyperthyroidism and ophthalmopathy (dated by TCRdb to between 2018 and 2021). Library method: multiplex PCR. TCRdb lists the instrument as Illumina HiSeq 2000. The TCR beta CDR3 regions were amplified from the RNA transcripts. The TCR CDR3 was subjected to a first round of RT-PCR using the HTBI primer set and the Qiagen OneStep RT-PCR kit. In-frame beta chains were kept once TCRdb had trimmed the public reads at Q25 with fastp and called clones with MiXCR. Each entry is one CDR3 protein sequence, shown with its most common DNA and genes. Present in this sample are 700,000 or so distinct CDR3 sequences, around 15% of which were seen just once. Around 7.7% of the sample is held by the ten biggest clonotypes. Sequencing used blood. The receptor set was obtained from a man between 18 and 29 years old with Graves' hyperthyroidism.

The V call is TRBV12-3 or TRBV12-4, the J call TRBJ2-3, with 9 bases matching TRBD1. CDR3 length equals 13 residues. Trimming cost V 8 bases and J 5 bases; bases outside gene matches: 5. The CDR3 DNA reads as TGTGCCAGCGAAGGACAGGGGAGAGATACGCAGTATTTT. It specifies CASEGQGRDTQYF.

This clonotype has at least ten counts. The rearrangement uses TRBV30 and TRBJ1-1, with D tentatively TRBD1 (6 bases). This CDR3 has 14 amino acids. Trimming shortened V by 4 bases and J by 4 bases, and 16 bases separated the two germline ends. Per the germline V gene, CDR1 is GTSNPN and CDR2 is SVGIG (reference sequence). CDR3 DNA: TGTGCCTGGAAATGGGGGCCCTCGGGCACTGAAGCTTTCTTT. Translating it yields CAWKWGPSGTEAFF.

A few counts support this clonotype. The chain carries TRBV29-1 and TRBJ2-5; D is perhaps TRBD1 (5 bases). V was clipped by 3 bases and J by 2 bases, with 10 bases between them. The CDR3 totals 13 residues. Germline CDR1 reads SQVTM; CDR2 reads ANQGSEA. The CDR3 is CSVDLKGQETQYF. The CDR3 nucleotides are TGCAGCGTTGACTTGAAGGGGCAAGAGACCCAGTACTTC.

This clonotype was recorded many times. The CDR3 bases are TGTGCCAGCAGTGGACTAGCGGGATACAATGAGCAGTTCTTC. Translated: CASSGLAGYNEQFF. The chain has TRBV2 and TRBJ2-1, with 11 bases identical to TRBD2. V was clipped by 4 bases and J by 4 bases; unmatched bases: 0. This CDR3 spans 14 amino acids. Looked up from germline, CDR1 is SNHLY and CDR2 is FYNNEI.

There are a few counts of this clonotype. CDR3 sequence: CASTDPGDRSPGNTIYF. CDR3 DNA sequence: TGTGCCAGCACCGACCCCGGCGACAGATCCCCTGGAAACACCATATATTTT. This chain uses TRBV6-1 with TRBJ1-3; TRBD1 is a possible D gene (5 bases). Germline values: CDR1 MNHNS, CDR2 SASEGT. This CDR3 comprises 17 residues. Between the trimmed V and J ends, which lost 7 bases and 2 bases, there was a span of 21 bases.

This clonotype appeared many times. This sequence joins TRBV3-1 and TRBJ2-1; weak D call: TRBD1 (5 bases). Germline CDR1 and CDR2: LGHDT and YNNKEL (reference sequence). V shed 6 bases and J shed 4 bases, with 10 bases lying between them. CDR3 length: 13 amino acids. For the CDR3, the DNA is TGTGCCAGCAGTCAAAGGGGTTACAATGAGCAGTTCTTC. Translation gives CASSQRGYNEQFF.

This clonotype was recorded at least ten times. This chain connects TRBV12-3 or TRBV12-4 to TRBJ2-5, with 10 bases matching TRBD2. The J segment lost 7 bases and the V segment lost 3 bases, leaving 5 bases of the junction unmatched. The CDR3 length is 14 residues. The CDR3 sequence is CASSFASGSWTQYF. The CDR3, as DNA: TGTGCCAGCAGTTTTGCTAGCGGGAGCTGGACCCAGTACTTC.

This clonotype has a handful of counts. The V gene is TRBV5-1, the J gene TRBJ2-2; D gene unclear. Germline-derived CDR1 and CDR2 are SGHRS and YFSETQ. This CDR3 region has 13 residues. V lost 0 bases and J 8 bases, leaving 8 bases between the germline ends. CDR3 bases: TGCGCCAGCAGCTTGGCTCCCGGGGGGGAGCTGTTTTTT. The encoded protein is CASSLAPGGELFF.

A remark on this clonotype: Just one base apart from a much larger clone, this may be a read error. The rearrangement uses TRBV7-9 and TRBJ2-3; D is unresolved. This CDR3 region has 15 residues. Germline CDR1 SEHNR, CDR2 FQNEAQ (reference sequence). The V and J ends lost 4 bases and 0 bases respectively, with 11 bases between them. CDR3 sequence reads: CASSSPPKSTDTQYF. The CDR3 DNA is TGTGCCAGCAGCTCTCCCCCGAAAAGCACAGATACGCAGTATTTT.